What follows are 7 T cell receptor beta chains derived from one specimen sequenced in a study of CD8 T cells in ankylosing spondylitis. TCRdb itself ran the 5' RACE reads through MiXCR, one entry per CDR3 protein. The data contain about 240,000 distinct CDR3 sequences, around 7.8% of them singletons. The sequenced sample was blood, either unsorted or a sorted T cell fraction (not recorded which). These TCRs come from a male donor with ankylosing spondylitis or in good health (not recorded which).

This clonotype has at least ten counts. The rearrangement links TRBV6-6 to TRBJ2-7; TRBD1 matches at 8 bases. The germline gives CDR1 MNHNY, CDR2 SVGAGI (reference sequence). V lost 7 bases to trimming and J lost 5 bases; unmatched junction nucleotides: 7. This CDR3 has 13 residues. The CDR3 DNA reads as TGTGCCAGCACTGGGGACAGGCGACACGAGCAGTACTTC. It is translated as CASTGDRRHEQYF.

This clonotype has at least ten counts. The V call is TRBV10-2, the J call TRBJ2-1; 8 bases are a match to TRBD1. This CDR3 contains 15 residues. Germline CDR1 reads WSHSY; CDR2 reads SAAADI. The trim removed 6 bases at V and 2 bases at J, leaving 6 bases unmatched. In nucleotides, the CDR3 is TGCGCCAGCAGGTCCGGGACAGGTGCCTACAATGAGCAGTTCTTC. Amino acids: CASRSGTGAYNEQFF.

The chain combines TRBV7-2 with TRBJ2-7; either TRBD1 or TRBD2 may fit D (6 bases each). This CDR3 is built from 13 residues. Germline CDR1 reads SGHTA; CDR2 reads FQGNSA. V shed 5 bases and J shed 6 bases, with 14 bases lying between them. In DNA, the CDR3 is TGTGCCAGCAGCCGACGTGGGGGGCCCGAGCAGTACTTC. Residues: CASSRRGGPEQYF.

There are many counts of this clonotype. The chain carries TRBV19 and TRBJ1-2; D is uncertain. The CDR3 totals 13 residues. Trimming removed 7 bases from V and 3 bases from J, with 12 bases in between. Germline loops: CDR1 LNHDA, CDR2 SQIVND (reference sequence). The CDR3 bases are TGTGCCAGTAAAGGGCCCCTCTACTATGGCTACACCTTC. Its protein product is CASKGPLYYGYTF.

Concerning this clonotype: With a much larger clone just one base away, this may be a read error. The chain is built from TRBV9 and TRBJ2-1; D tentatively reads TRBD1 or TRBD2 (5 bases each). V dropped 4 bases and J dropped 5 bases, with 13 bases sitting between them. Germline CDR1 is SGDLS and CDR2 is YYNGEE. The CDR3 is 14 residues long. The CDR3 DNA reads as TGTGCCAGCAGCCCCCCCTCGGGACACAATGAGCAGTTCTTC. Translating gives CASSPPSGHNEQFF. The full variable domain, in which reference TRBV9 and TRBJ2-1 provide the parts outside the CDR3, is DSGVTQTPKHLITATGQRVTLRCSPRSGDLSVYWYQQSLDQGLQFLIQYYNGEERAKGNILERFSAQQFPDLHSELNLSSLELGDSALYFCASSPPSGHNEQFFGPGTRLTVL.

This clonotype was counted many times. The V and J genes are TRBV29-1 and TRBJ1-5, with 7 bases matching TRBD1. The germline gives CDR1 SQVTM, CDR2 ANQGSEA. There are 11 residues in the CDR3. V shed 8 bases and J 5 bases; nucleotides not matched to a gene: 3. Written as DNA, the CDR3 is TGCAGCCCCGGGACAGATCAGCCCCAGCATTTT. This codes for CSPGTDQPQHF.

This clonotype has a count of ten or more. The chain joins TRBV7-2 to TRBJ2-7; no firm D call. Trimming took 7 bases from V and 7 from J, leaving 17 bases between them. Germline V gene sequence: CDR1 SGHTA, CDR2 FQGNSA. The CDR3 has 13 residues. CDR3 DNA sequence: TGTGCCAGCACCGGGCTTCGTGGAGTGGAGCAGTACTTC. This sequence encodes CASTGLRGVEQYF.